This T cell receptor (beta chain) derives from a study of blood T cell repertoires in COVID-19. This clone was seen once. Assay used: immunoSEQ multiplex PCR; TCRdb lists only in-frame clones, some missing. The data contain 300,000 or so clones, around 87% of them singletons. The length of the CDR3 is 15 residues. Trimming pared 1 base from V and 0 bases from J, leaving 10 bases between. The germline CDR1 and CDR2 sequences are SGHAT and FQNNGV. This rearrangement joins TRBV11-2 to TRBJ2-7, with a tentative D call TRBD2 (6 bases). The sample was peripheral blood. This sequence originates from a woman in her fifties or sixties who had recovered from COVID-19. The CDR3 sequence is CASSLGQTSSYEQYF. CDR3 sequence (DNA): TGTGCCAGCAGCTTAGGACAGACTAGCTCCTACGAGCAGTACTTC.